This T cell receptor (beta chain) was captured by sequencing in a study of vaccination effects on CD4 cells after COVID-19. The table lists this clone with a few counts. Its antigen remains unidentified. Before sequencing, viral peptide pools were used by the ViraFEST assay to expand antigen-specific CD4+ T cells. Culturing for more than eight days preceded CD4+ T cell isolation. A positive SARS-CoV-2 PCR test fell between March and December 2020. Generated by immunoSEQ multiplex PCR, the TCRdb table keeps only in-frame clones and is missing some. The top ten hold about 18% of the sample, which has tens of thousands of clones, around 70% seen once. The V segment lost 7 bases and the J segment 6 bases; nucleotides outside the gene matches: 11. Germline V CDR1 and CDR2: SGHTA, FQGNSA. This CDR3 comprises 14 residues.

The sequencing here drew on CD4+ T cells from PBMCs cultured with HCoV-NL63 spike peptides, taken before COVID-19 vaccination. This chain links TRBV7-2 with TRBJ2-7, with 8 positions matching TRBD2. The sequence derives from a human donor who had a prior SARS-CoV-2 infection. CDR3 sequence: CASNLLAAISEQYF. CDR3 coding DNA: TGTGCCAGCAACCTACTAGCGGCCATCTCCGAGCAGTACTTC.